Listed here are 20 T cell receptor beta chains from one sample, sequenced in a study of T-cell reconstitution after alpha-beta-depleted transplantation in children. Unique molecular identifiers were incorporated into the prepared TCRbeta library. MiXCR, run by TCRdb on the PCR reads, gives a single entry per CDR3 protein. The sample holds about 830,000 distinct CDR3 sequences; less than 20% are singletons and the top ten take around 5%. The starting material was PBMCs, mostly from graft donor cells, obtained 360 days after TCRalphabeta/CD19-depleted stem cell transplant. Receptors were obtained from a male patient younger than 18 who had a stem cell transplant for acute lymphoblastic leukemia, so the T cells may come from the graft donor.

Only a few counts were recorded for this clonotype. The chain links TRBV5-1 to TRBJ2-3, with a possible D match to TRBD2 (5 bases). With 0 bases removed from V and 3 bases from J, the gap between germline ends came to 11 bases. Germline V gives CDR1 SGHRS, CDR2 YFSETQ. The CDR3 runs 15 residues. The CDR3 region has the DNA TGCGCCAGCAGCTTGGACCGGGGAATTACAGATACGCAGTATTTT. It codes for CASSLDRGITDTQYF.

The chain joins TRBV12-3 or TRBV12-4 to TRBJ2-2, with 10 positions matching TRBD2. J was trimmed by 7 bases and V by 3 bases; bases with no gene match: 8. The CDR3 runs 16 residues. The CDR3 DNA reads TGTGCCAGCAGTTTGCAAGCGGGAGGGAGCCACGGGGAGCTGTTTTTT. This sequence encodes CASSLQAGGSHGELFF.

This clonotype has just a few counts. This chain uses TRBV12-3 or TRBV12-4 with TRBJ2-3, with 7 positions matching TRBD2. The J segment lost 0 bases and the V segment lost 3 bases, leaving 9 bases of the junction unmatched. This CDR3 is 17 amino acids long. This CDR3 is CASSFGDYYSSTDTQYF. The CDR3 DNA is TGTGCCAGCAGTTTTGGGGACTACTATTCTAGCACAGATACGCAGTATTTT.

The chain combines TRBV4-1 with TRBJ2-7; the match to TRBD2 covers 10 bases. The CDR3 covers 17 residues. The junction had 8 bases not matched to a gene; V was cut back by 1 base and J by 2 bases. In germline, CDR1 is MGHRA, CDR2 YSYEKL. DNA of the CDR3: TGCGCCAGCAGCCAAGTTTCTAGCGGGAGTTTCGCCTACGAGCAGTACTTC. Its translation is CASSQVSSGSFAYEQYF.

This clonotype has a handful of counts. The chain combines TRBV7-9 with TRBJ2-7; TRBD2 matches 13 bases. With 5 bases clipped from V and 2 bases from J, the junction kept 6 bases outside the gene matches. The CDR3 contains 16 residues. CDR1 SEHNR and CDR2 FQNEAQ come from the germline V gene (reference sequence). This CDR3 reads CASSRRTSGSTYEQYF. DNA of the CDR3: TGTGCCAGCAGCCGAAGGACTAGCGGGAGTACCTACGAGCAGTACTTC.

This clonotype was observed at least ten times. The chain is built from TRBV15 and TRBJ1-2; a possible D gene is TRBD1 (5 bases). Germline V lookup: CDR1 LNHNV, CDR2 YYDKDF (reference sequence). V was cut by 4 bases and J by 5 bases, with 14 bases left in between. The CDR3 has 14 amino acids. As DNA, the CDR3 is TGTGCCACCAGCATGGCCCAGGGTGTTTATGGCTACACCTTC. It yields the protein CATSMAQGVYGYTF.

This CDR3 reads CSARIAGSYYEQYF. The CDR3 coding sequence is TGCAGTGCTAGGATAGCGGGATCATACTACGAGCAGTACTTC. This sequence joins TRBV20-1 and TRBJ2-7; 8 bases match TRBD2. The CDR3 sequence is 14 residues long. J was trimmed by 3 bases and V by 3 bases; bases with no gene match: 7. CDR1 and CDR2 from the germline V gene are DFQATT and SNEGSKA (reference sequence).

This clonotype was seen a handful of times. The rearrangement joins TRBV11-2 to TRBJ2-7; tentatively, D is TRBD2 (6 bases). The V gene's germline CDR1 is SGHAT and CDR2 FQNNGV. Trimming removed 6 bases at V and 5 bases at J, with 14 bases between. The CDR3 runs 13 residues. The DNA of the CDR3 is TGTGCCAGCAGGGACTACCGCCGGGACGAGCAGTACTTC. Translation: CASRDYRRDEQYF.

The rearrangement links TRBV11-2 to TRBJ2-1, with D tentatively TRBD2 (6 bases). Trimming removed 5 bases at V and 7 bases at J, with 15 bases between. The CDR3 spans 14 residues. CDR1 is SGHAT and CDR2 is FQNNGV in the germline V gene. The CDR3 DNA sequence: TGTGCCAGCAGCCCGCCTTTGGGGGGAAATGAGCAGTTCTTC. This codes for CASSPPLGGNEQFF.

In this sample, this clonotype turned up a few times. The chain combines TRBV27 with TRBJ2-7; 11 bases line up with TRBD2. The V and J ends lost 7 bases and 3 bases, in that order; junction bases with no gene match: 5. In germline, CDR1 is MNHEY, CDR2 SMNVEV (reference sequence). This CDR3 has 14 residues. The chain's CDR3 is CASNLAGGLYEQYF. DNA for the CDR3: TGTGCCAGCAACCTAGCGGGAGGTCTCTACGAGCAGTACTTC.

This clonotype has only a few counts. The genes are TRBV21-1 and TRBJ2-6; TRBD1 reflects the table's D call only, with no check against the DNA. TRBV21-1 is assigned pseudogene status. The CDR3 consists of 14 residues. The CDR3 loop is CASHRGDAANVLTF. The DNA for the CDR3 is TGTGCCAGCCATAGGGGGGATGCGGCCAACGTCCTGACTTTC.

This clonotype was picked up a small number of times. The genes are TRBV25-1 and TRBJ2-4; D is unclear. Trimming cost V 6 bases and J 1 base, with 7 bases left between them. This CDR3 region has 13 residues. Germline loops: CDR1 MGHDK, CDR2 SYGVNS. The CDR3 loop reads CASSLSAKNIQYF. CDR3 nucleotides: TGTGCCAGCAGCCTTTCTGCCAAAAACATTCAGTACTTC.

The rearrangement joins TRBV5-1 to TRBJ2-3; 12 bases fit TRBD2. The CDR3 runs to 14 residues. Germline CDR1 is SGHRS and CDR2 is YFSETQ. Unmatched junction bases numbered 6, after V lost 9 bases and J lost 4 bases. This CDR3 reads CATSLAGGPDTQYF. The DNA for the CDR3 is TGCGCCACCAGTCTAGCGGGAGGGCCAGATACGCAGTATTTT.

V usage is TRBV9 and J usage is TRBJ2-4; D is uncertain. The CDR3 has 16 amino acids. From germline, CDR1 is SGDLS and CDR2 YYNGEE. Trimming took 0 bases from V and 8 from J, leaving 18 bases between them. CDR3 sequence: CASSVERVGKRDIQYF. The CDR3, as DNA: TGTGCCAGCAGCGTAGAACGGGTAGGAAAACGAGACATTCAGTACTTC.

V and J are TRBV15 and TRBJ2-7, with D perhaps matching TRBD1 (5 bases). CDR3 length equals 14 residues. In germline, CDR1 is LNHNV, CDR2 YYDKDF (reference sequence). Deletions cut 0 bases from V and 4 bases from J, with 10 bases between. CDR3 bases: TGTGCCACCAGCAGAGATCAGGGAAGATACGAGCAGTACTTC. Translated, it gives CATSRDQGRYEQYF.

CDR3 sequence: CSARGTQNQPQHF. The CDR3 region has the DNA TGCAGTGCTAGGGGGACCCAGAATCAGCCCCAGCATTTT. The V gene is TRBV20-1, the J gene TRBJ1-5; D is perhaps TRBD1 (5 bases). CDR1 is DFQATT and CDR2 is SNEGSKA in the germline V gene (reference sequence). The CDR3 runs 13 residues. The V end was cut by 3 bases, the J end by 4 bases, with 10 bases between.

The gene calls are TRBV29-1 and TRBJ2-5, with 8 positions matching TRBD2. Germline values: CDR1 SQVTM, CDR2 ANQGSEA. The CDR3 is made up of 13 amino acids. Trimming took 6 bases from V and 5 from J; bases not matched to a gene: 8. For the CDR3, the DNA is TGCAGCGTCGATAGGCGGGGGGCTGAGACCCAGTACTTC. Its protein product is CSVDRRGAETQYF.

This clonotype appeared a few times. The chain uses TRBV5-1 and TRBJ1-1, with 9 bases lining up with TRBD1. This CDR3 region has 14 residues. Germline assignment: CDR1 SGHRS and CDR2 YFSETQ. V was clipped by 6 bases and J by 2 bases; unmatched bases: 5. In DNA form, the CDR3 reads TGCGCCAGCAAAAAACAGGGGGCTAACACTGAAGCTTTCTTT. Its protein is CASKKQGANTEAFF.

The chain links TRBV12-3 or TRBV12-4 to TRBJ2-6; D might be TRBD1 or TRBD2, each matching 5 bases. V was shortened by 3 bases and J by 4 bases, with 10 bases between the two germline ends. The CDR3 consists of 15 residues. The CDR3 loop is CASSFLGVGANVLTF. The CDR3 nucleotides read TGTGCCAGCAGTTTTCTGGGGGTAGGGGCCAACGTCCTGACTTTC.

This clonotype was counted between two and nine times. The chain uses TRBV7-6 and TRBJ2-1, with 10 nucleotides matching TRBD2. Germline CDR1 SGHVS, CDR2 FNYEAQ. There are 17 residues in the CDR3. The V gene end was trimmed by 4 bases and the J gene end by 2 bases; junction bases not matched to a gene: 8. CDR3 residues: CASSSLAGDLTYNEQFF. The CDR3 nucleotides are TGTGCCAGCAGCTCCCTAGCGGGAGACTTAACCTACAATGAGCAGTTCTTC.